The 10 T cell receptor beta chains below come from one sample, sequenced in a study of blood T cell repertoires in COVID-19 (dated by TCRdb to 2020 to 2021). Receptor amplification or capture employed the immunoSEQ multiplex PCR assay. TCRdb retrieved this table from immuneACCESS and kept in-frame rearrangements only. Not all clones are present; in checked studies, unresolved V genes account for under half, and no reason is known for the remainder. The sample yields 80,000 to 100,000 clones; around four fifths were counted once. Of the sample, 16% falls within the top ten clones. Sequencing was done on a sample of peripheral blood. The receptors were gathered from a human donor in a cohort sampled during active COVID-19.

The J gene is TRBJ2-3, the V gene TRBV19; 13 bases agree with TRBD2. V was pared by 4 bases and J by 3 bases, with 16 bases of the junction left unmatched. The CDR3 runs 20 residues. Germline V gene data show CDR1 as LNHDA and CDR2 as SQIVND (reference sequence). The CDR3 region has the DNA TGTGCCAGTAGTACTCAACGACTAGCGGGAGGCCTCGGGCGGACAGATACGCAGTATTTT. The encoded protein is CASSTQRLAGGLGRTDTQYF.

The chain combines TRBV6-1 with TRBJ1-2; possibly TRBD1 for D (5 bases). The CDR3 has 14 amino acids. V was shortened by 1 base and J by 4 bases, with 10 bases between the two germline ends. Germline lookup yields CDR1 MNHNS and CDR2 SASEGT. CDR3 amino acids: CASSEVGEAYGYTF. The CDR3, as DNA: TGTGCCAGCAGTGAAGTGGGGGAGGCCTATGGCTACACCTTC.

The chain combines TRBV30 with TRBJ2-1; 15 bases are shared with TRBD2. Germline V lookup: CDR1 GTSNPN, CDR2 SVGIG (reference sequence). The CDR3 loop spans 13 amino acids. The J segment lost 10 bases and the V segment lost 3 bases, leaving 1 base of the junction unmatched. CDR3 in DNA: TGTGCCTGGAGCGGGACTAGCGGGGGGGAGCAGTTCTTC. It yields the protein CAWSGTSGGEQFF. Full variable domain (rest looked up from reference TRBV30 and TRBJ2-1): SQTIHQWPATLVQPVGSPLSLECTVEGTSNPNLYWYRQAAGRGLQLLFYSVGIGQISSEVPQNLSASRPQDRQFILSSKKLLLSDSGFYLCAWSGTSGGEQFFGPGTRLTVL.

On this clone: Sequence at one end of the junction differs from germline and may be a read error. V usage is TRBV6-5 and J usage is TRBJ2-3; 9 nucleotides agree with TRBD2. Germline V gene sequence: CDR1 MNHEY, CDR2 SVGAGI. The CDR3 runs to 14 residues. CDR3 sequence: CAGSIAGGTDTQYF. DNA of the CDR3: TGTGCCGGCAGCATAGCGGGGGGCACAGATACGCAGTATTTT.

V and J are TRBV15 and TRBJ1-2; TRBD1 is a possible D gene (6 bases). The V end lost 0 bases, the J end lost 4 bases, and 15 bases lay between the germline ends. The germline CDR1 and CDR2 sequences are LNHNV and YYDKDF (reference sequence). CDR3 size: 16 residues. The CDR3 DNA sequence: TGTGCCACCAGCAGAGATGTGGGGGCTGCGGGCTATGGCTACACCTTC. Its translation is CATSRDVGAAGYGYTF.

The genes are TRBV19 and TRBJ2-1; no clear D. CDR1 and CDR2 (germline): LNHDA, SQIVND (reference sequence). The CDR3 loop spans 13 amino acids. Trimming cost V 6 bases and J 4 bases, with 10 bases left between them. The CDR3 here is CASSFSLYNEQFF. Written as DNA, the CDR3 is TGTGCCAGTAGCTTCTCCCTTTACAATGAGCAGTTCTTC.

This sequence joins TRBV28 and TRBJ1-5; perhaps TRBD1 as D (5 bases). The CDR3 sequence is 12 residues long. Germline V lookup: CDR1 MDHEN, CDR2 SYDVKM. Between the trimmed V and J ends, which lost 6 bases and 6 bases, there was a span of 9 bases. CDR3 sequence reads: CASRVRGQPQHF. The CDR3 DNA reads as TGTGCCAGCAGGGTAAGGGGTCAGCCCCAGCATTTT.

This clone was seen a handful of times. The CDR3 spells CASRKDLTSGRDNEQFF. For the CDR3, the DNA is TGTGCCAGCAGGAAGGATCTAACTAGCGGGAGGGACAATGAGCAGTTCTTC. This chain connects TRBV2 to TRBJ2-1, with TRBD2 matching 13 bases. With 6 bases clipped from V and 5 bases from J, the junction kept 10 bases outside the gene matches. This CDR3 contains 17 residues. From germline, CDR1 is SNHLY and CDR2 FYNNEI.

This clone showed up just a few times. This rearrangement joins TRBV5-6 to TRBJ2-1; no firm D call. V was shortened by 4 bases and J by 10 bases, with 15 bases between the two germline ends. CDR3 length: 13 amino acids. Germline CDR1 and CDR2: SGHDT and YYEEEE. CDR3 region: CASSITTRGEQFF. The CDR3 DNA reads TGTGCCAGCAGCATCACGACCCGCGGCGAGCAGTTCTTC.

The chain combines TRBV24-1 with TRBJ2-2, with D maybe TRBD1 (7 bases). Per germline, CDR1 KGHDR and CDR2 SFDVKD. V lost 7 bases and J 4 bases, leaving 24 bases between the germline ends. The CDR3 is made up of 18 amino acids. CDR3 DNA sequence: TGTGCCACCAGCAGCCCAGGGGGGTCTGGGGGGATCACCGGGGAGCTGTTTTTT. As protein: CATSSPGGSGGITGELFF.